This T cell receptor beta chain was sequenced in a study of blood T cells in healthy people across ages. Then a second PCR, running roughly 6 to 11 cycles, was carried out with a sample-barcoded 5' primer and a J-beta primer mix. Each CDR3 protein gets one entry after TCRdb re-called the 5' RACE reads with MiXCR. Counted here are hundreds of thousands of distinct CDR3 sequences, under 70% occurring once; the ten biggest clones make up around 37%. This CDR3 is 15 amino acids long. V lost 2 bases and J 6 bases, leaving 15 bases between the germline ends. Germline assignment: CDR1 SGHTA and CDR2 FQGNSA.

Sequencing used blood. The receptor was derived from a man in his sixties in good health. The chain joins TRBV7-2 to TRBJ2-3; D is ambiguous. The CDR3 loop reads CASSLIPAHMDTQYF. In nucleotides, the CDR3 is TGTGCCAGCAGCTTAATACCAGCGCACATGGATACGCAGTATTTT.